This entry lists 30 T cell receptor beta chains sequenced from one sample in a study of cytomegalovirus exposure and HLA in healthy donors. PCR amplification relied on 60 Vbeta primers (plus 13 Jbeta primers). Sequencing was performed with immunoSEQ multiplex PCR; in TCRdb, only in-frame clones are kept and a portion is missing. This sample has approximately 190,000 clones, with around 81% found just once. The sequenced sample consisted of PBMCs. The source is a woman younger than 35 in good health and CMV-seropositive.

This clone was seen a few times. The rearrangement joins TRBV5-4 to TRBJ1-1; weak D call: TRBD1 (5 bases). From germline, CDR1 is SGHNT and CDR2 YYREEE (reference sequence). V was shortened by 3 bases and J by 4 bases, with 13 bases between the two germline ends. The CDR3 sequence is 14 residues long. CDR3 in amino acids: CASSSLGEGTEAFF. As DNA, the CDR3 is TGTGCCAGCAGCTCCCTGGGGGAGGGCACTGAAGCTTTCTTT. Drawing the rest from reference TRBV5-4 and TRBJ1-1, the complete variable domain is ETGVTQSPTHLIKTRGQQVTLRCSSQSGHNTVSWYQQALGQGPQFIFQYYREEENGRGNFPPRFSGLQFPNYSSELNVNALELDDSALYLCASSSLGEGTEAFFGQGTRLTVV.

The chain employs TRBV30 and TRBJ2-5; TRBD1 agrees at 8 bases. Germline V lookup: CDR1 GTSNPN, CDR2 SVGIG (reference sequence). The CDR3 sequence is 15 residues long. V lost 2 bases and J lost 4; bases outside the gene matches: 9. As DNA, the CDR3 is TGTGCCTGGAGTTTATGGCAGGGGGCCGGAGAGACCCAGTACTTC. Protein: CAWSLWQGAGETQYF.

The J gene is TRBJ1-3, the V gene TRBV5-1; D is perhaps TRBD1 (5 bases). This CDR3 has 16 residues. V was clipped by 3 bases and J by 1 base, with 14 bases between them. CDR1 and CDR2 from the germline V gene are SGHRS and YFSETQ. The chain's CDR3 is CASSYQQTDSGNTIYF. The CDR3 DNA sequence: TGCGCCAGCAGCTACCAACAGACAGATTCTGGAAACACCATATATTTT.

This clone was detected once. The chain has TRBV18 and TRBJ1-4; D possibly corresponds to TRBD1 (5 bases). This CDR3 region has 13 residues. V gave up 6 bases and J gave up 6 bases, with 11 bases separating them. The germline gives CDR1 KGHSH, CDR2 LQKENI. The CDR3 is CASSHEGDEKLFF. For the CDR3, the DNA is TGTGCCAGCTCTCACGAAGGGGATGAAAAACTGTTTTTT.

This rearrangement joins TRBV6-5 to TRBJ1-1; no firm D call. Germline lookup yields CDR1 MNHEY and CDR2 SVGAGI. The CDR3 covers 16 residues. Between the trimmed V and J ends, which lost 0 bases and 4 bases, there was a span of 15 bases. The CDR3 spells CASSYSIGIRSTEAFF. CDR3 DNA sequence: TGTGCCAGCAGTTACTCGATCGGCATTAGGAGCACTGAAGCTTTCTTT.

The CDR3 is CASLEDNRSYGYTF. The CDR3 DNA sequence: TGTGCCAGCCTAGAGGACAACAGAAGCTATGGCTACACCTTC. J is TRBJ1-2 and V is TRBV28, with D possibly TRBD1 on 5 matching bases. The CDR3 length is 14 residues. The V gene lost 8 bases and the J gene lost 4 bases, with 17 bases spanning the gap. Looked up from germline, CDR1 is MDHEN and CDR2 is SYDVKM.

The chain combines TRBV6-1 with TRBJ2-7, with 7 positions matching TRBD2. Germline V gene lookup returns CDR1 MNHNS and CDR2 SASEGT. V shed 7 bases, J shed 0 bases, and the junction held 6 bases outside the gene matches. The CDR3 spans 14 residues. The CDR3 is CASMRDYSSYEQYF. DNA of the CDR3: TGTGCCAGCATGCGGGACTACAGCTCCTACGAGCAGTACTTC.

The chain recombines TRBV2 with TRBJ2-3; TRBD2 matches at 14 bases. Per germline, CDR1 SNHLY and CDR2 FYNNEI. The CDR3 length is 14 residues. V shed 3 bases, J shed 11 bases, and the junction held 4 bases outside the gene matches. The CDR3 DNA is TGTGCCAGCAGTGAGGGACTAGCGGGGGTACGGCAGTATTTT. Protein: CASSEGLAGVRQYF.

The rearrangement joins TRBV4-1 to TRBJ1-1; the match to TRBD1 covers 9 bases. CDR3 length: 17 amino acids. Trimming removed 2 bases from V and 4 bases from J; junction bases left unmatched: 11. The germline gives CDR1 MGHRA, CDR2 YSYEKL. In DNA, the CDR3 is TGCGCCAGCAGCCAACATACAGGGGGCAGTTTGAGCACTGAAGCTTTCTTT. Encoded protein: CASSQHTGGSLSTEAFF.

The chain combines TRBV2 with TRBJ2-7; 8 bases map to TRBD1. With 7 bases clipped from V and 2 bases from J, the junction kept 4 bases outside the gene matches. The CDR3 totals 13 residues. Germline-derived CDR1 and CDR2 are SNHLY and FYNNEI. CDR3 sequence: CASNRQGTYEQYV. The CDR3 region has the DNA TGTGCCAGCAACCGACAGGGGACCTACGAGCAGTACGTC.

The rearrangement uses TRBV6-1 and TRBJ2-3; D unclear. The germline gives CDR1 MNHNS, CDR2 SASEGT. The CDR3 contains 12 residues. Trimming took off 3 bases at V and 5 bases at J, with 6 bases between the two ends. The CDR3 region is CASSESGDTQYF. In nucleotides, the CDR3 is TGTGCCAGCAGTGAGTCGGGAGATACGCAGTATTTT.

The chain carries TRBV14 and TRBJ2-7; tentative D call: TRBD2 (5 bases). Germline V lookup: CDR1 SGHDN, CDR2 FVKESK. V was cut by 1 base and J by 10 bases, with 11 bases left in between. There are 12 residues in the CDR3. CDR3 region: CASSQGLSGQYV. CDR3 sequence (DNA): TGTGCCAGCAGCCAAGGACTATCCGGTCAGTACGTC.

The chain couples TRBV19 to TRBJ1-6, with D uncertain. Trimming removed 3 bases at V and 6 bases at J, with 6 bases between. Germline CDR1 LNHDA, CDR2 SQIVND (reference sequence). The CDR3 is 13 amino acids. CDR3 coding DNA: TGTGCCAGTAGTATTGGAGTTAATTCACCCCTCCACTTT. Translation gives CASSIGVNSPLHF.

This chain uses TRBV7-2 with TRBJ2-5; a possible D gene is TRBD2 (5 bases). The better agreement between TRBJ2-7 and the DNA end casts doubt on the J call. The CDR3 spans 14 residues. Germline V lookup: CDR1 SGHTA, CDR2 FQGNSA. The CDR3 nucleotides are TGTGCCAGCAGCTTCCTGGGGAGCTCCTACGAGCAGTACTTC. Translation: CASSFLGSSYEQYF.

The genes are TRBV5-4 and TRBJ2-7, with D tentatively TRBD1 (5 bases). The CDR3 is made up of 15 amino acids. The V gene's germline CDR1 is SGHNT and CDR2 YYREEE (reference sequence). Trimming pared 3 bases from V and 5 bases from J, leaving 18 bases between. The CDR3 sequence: CASSYYQDTSDEQYF. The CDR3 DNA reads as TGTGCCAGCAGCTACTACCAGGACACATCCGACGAGCAGTACTTC.

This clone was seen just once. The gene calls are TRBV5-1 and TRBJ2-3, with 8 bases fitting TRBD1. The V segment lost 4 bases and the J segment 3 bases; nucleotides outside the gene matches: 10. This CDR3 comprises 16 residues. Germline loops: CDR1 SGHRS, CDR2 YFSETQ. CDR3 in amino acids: CASSTGQGYGTDTQYF. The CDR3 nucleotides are TGCGCCAGCAGCACCGGACAGGGTTATGGGACAGATACGCAGTATTTT.

CDR3 in amino acids: CASSEERDTIATNEKLFF. CDR3 nucleotide sequence: TGTGCCAGCAGTGAAGAACGGGACACTATAGCAACTAATGAAAAACTGTTTTTT. The chain links TRBV6-1 to TRBJ1-4; tentative D call: TRBD1 (6 bases). The CDR3 length is 18 residues. Germline CDR1 and CDR2: MNHNS and SASEGT. V lost 1 base and J lost 0, with 15 bases in between.

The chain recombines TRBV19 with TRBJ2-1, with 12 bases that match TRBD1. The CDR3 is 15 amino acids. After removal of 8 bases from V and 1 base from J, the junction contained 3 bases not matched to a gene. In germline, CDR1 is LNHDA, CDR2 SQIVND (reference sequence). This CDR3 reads CASGTGGLSYNEQFF. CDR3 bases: TGTGCCAGTGGGACAGGGGGCCTTTCCTACAATGAGCAGTTCTTC. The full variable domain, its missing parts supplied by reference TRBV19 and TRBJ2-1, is DGGITQSPKYLFRKEGQNVTLSCEQNLNHDAMYWYRQDPGQGLRLIYYSQIVNDFQKGDIAEGYSVSREKKESFPLTVTSAQKNPTAFYLCASGTGGLSYNEQFFGPGTRLTVL.

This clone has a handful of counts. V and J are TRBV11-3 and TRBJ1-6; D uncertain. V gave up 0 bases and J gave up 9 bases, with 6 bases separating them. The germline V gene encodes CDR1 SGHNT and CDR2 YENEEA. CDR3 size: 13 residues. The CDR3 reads CASSLERGSPLHF. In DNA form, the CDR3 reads TGTGCCAGCAGCTTAGAAAGAGGTTCACCCCTCCACTTT.

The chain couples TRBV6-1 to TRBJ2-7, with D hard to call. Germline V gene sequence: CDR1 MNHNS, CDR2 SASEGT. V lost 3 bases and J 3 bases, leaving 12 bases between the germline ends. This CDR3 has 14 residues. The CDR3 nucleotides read TGTGCCAGCAGTGACCCCGGGTTGGTCTACGAGCAGTACTTC. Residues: CASSDPGLVYEQYF.

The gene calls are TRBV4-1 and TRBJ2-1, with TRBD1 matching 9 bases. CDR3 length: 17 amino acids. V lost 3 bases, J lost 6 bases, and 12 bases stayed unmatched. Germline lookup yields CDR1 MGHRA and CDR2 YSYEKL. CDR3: CASSQGLSGTGINEQFF. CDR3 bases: TGCGCCAGCAGCCAGGGCCTATCCGGGACAGGGATCAATGAGCAGTTCTTC.

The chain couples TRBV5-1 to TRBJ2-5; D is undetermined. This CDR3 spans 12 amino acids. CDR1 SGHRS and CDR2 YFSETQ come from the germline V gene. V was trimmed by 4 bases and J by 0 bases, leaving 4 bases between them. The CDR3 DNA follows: TGCGCCAGCAGCCCAGACCAAGAGACCCAGTACTTC. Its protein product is CASSPDQETQYF.

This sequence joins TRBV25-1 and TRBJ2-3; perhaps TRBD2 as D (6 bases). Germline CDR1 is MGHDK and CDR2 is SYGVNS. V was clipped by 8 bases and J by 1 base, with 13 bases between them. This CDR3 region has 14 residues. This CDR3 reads CASGWSGGTDTQYF. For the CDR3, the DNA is TGTGCCAGCGGTTGGTCGGGGGGCACAGATACGCAGTATTTT.

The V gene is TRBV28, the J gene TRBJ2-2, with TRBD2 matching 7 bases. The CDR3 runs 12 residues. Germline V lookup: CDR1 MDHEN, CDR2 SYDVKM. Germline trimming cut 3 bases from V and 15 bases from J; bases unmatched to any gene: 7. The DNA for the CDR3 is TGTGCCAGCAGTTTGGGACGGGGAGGGGTGTTTTTT. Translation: CASSLGRGGVFF.

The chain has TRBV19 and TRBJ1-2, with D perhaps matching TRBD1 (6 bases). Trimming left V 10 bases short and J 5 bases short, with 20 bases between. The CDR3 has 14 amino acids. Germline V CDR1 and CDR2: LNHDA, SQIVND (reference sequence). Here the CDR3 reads CATKQGTFLYGYTF. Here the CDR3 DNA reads TGTGCCACCAAACAGGGAACATTTTTGTATGGCTACACCTTC.

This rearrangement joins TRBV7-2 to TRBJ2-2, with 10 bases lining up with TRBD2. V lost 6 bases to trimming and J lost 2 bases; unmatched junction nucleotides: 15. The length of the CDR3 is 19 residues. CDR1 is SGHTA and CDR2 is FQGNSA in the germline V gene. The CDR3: CASRGGASGGLLNTGELFF. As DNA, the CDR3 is TGTGCCAGCAGGGGGGGTGCTAGCGGGGGCCTACTTAACACCGGGGAGCTGTTTTTT.

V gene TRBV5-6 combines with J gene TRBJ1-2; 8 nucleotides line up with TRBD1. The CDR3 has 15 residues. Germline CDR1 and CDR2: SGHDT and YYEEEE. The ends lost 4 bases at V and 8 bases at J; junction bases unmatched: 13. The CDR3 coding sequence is TGTGCCAGCAGCCGAGTAAGGACAGGGAGACTAGGCTACACCTTC. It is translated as CASSRVRTGRLGYTF. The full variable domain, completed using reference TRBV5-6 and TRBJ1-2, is DAGVTQSPTHLIKTRGQQVTLRCSPKSGHDTVSWYQQALGQGPQFIFQYYEEEERQRGNFPDRFSGHQFPNYSSELNVNALLLGDSALYLCASSRVRTGRLGYTFGSGTRLTVV.

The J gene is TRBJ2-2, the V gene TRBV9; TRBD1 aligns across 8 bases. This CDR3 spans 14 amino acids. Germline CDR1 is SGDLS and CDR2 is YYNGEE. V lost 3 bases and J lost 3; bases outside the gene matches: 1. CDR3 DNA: TGTGCCAGCAGCGGGGGACAGGACACCGGGGAGCTGTTTTTT. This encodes CASSGGQDTGELFF.

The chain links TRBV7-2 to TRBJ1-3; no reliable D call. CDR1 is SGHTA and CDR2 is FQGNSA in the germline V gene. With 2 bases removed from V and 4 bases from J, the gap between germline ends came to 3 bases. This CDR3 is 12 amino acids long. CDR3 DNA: TGTGCCAGCAGCTTACTGGGAAACACCATATATTTT. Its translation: CASSLLGNTIYF.

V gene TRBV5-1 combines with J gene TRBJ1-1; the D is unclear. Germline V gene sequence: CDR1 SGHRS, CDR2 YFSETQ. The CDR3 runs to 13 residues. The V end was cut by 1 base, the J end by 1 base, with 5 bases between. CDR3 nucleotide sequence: TGCGCCAGCAGCTTGAATCAGAACACTGAAGCTTTCTTT. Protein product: CASSLNQNTEAFF. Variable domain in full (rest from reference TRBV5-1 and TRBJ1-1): KAGVTQTPRYLIKTRGQQVTLSCSPISGHRSVSWYQQTPGQGLQFLFEYFSETQRNKGNFPGRFSGRQFSNSRSEMNVSTLELGDSALYLCASSLNQNTEAFFGQGTRLTVV.